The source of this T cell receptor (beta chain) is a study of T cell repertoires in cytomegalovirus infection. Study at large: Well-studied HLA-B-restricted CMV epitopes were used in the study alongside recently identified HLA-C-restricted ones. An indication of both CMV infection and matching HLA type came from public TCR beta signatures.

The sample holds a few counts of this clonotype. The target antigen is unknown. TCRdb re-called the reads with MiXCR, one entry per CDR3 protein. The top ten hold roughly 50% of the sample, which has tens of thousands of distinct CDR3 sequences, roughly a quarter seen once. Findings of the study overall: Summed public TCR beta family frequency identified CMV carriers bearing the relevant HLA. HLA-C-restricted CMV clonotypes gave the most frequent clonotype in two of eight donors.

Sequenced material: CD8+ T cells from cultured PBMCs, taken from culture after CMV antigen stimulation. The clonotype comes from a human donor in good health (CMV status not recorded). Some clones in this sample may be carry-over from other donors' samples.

CDR3 coding DNA: TGTGCCAGTAGTATTAGCGGGAGCTCCTACGAGCAGTACTTC. Its protein product is CASSISGSSYEQYF. This chain uses TRBV19 with TRBJ2-7; 9 bases agree with TRBD2. The CDR3 covers 14 residues. V lost 3 bases to trimming and J lost 0 bases; unmatched junction nucleotides: 0. Germline CDR1 and CDR2: LNHDA and SQIVND (reference sequence).